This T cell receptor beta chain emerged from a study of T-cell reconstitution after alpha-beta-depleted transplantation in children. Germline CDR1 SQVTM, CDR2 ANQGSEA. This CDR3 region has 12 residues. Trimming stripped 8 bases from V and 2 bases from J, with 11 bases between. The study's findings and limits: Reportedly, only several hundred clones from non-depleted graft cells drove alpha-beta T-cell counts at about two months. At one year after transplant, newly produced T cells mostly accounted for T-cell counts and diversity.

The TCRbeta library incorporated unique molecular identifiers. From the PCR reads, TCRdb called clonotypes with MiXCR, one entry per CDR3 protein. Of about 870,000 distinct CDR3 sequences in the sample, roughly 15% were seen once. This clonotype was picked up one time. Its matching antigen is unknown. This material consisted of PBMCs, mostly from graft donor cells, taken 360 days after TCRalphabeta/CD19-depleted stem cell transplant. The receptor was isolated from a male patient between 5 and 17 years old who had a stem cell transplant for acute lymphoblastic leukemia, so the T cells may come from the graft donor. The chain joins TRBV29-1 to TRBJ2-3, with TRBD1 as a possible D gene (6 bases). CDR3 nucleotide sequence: TGCAGCACCCGGGACACCACAGATACGCAGTATTTT. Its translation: CSTRDTTDTQYF.